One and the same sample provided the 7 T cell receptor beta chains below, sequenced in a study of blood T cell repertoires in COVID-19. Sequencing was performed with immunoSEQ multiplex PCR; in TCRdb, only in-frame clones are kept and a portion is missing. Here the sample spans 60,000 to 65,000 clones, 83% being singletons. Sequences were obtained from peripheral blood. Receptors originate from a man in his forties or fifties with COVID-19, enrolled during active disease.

The CDR3 region is CASSWTSGGQETQYF. CDR3 DNA sequence: TGCGCCAGCAGCTGGACCAGCGGGGGTCAAGAGACCCAGTACTTC. J is TRBJ2-5 and V is TRBV5-1; 8 bases line up with TRBD2. Losses at the gene ends were 3 bases for V and 2 bases for J; bases not matched to a gene: 6. Germline V CDR1 and CDR2: SGHRS, YFSETQ. The CDR3 has 15 amino acids.

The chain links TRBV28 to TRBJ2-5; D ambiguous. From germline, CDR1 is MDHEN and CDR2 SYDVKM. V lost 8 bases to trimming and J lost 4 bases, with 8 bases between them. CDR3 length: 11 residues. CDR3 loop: CASAELETQYF. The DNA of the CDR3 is TGTGCCAGCGCGGAGCTAGAGACCCAGTACTTC. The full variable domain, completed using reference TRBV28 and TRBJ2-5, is DVKVTQSSRYLVKRTGEKVFLECVQDMDHENMFWYRQDPGLGLRLIYFSYDVKMKEKGDIPEGYSVSREKKERFSLILESASTNQTSMYLCASAELETQYFGPGTRLLVL.

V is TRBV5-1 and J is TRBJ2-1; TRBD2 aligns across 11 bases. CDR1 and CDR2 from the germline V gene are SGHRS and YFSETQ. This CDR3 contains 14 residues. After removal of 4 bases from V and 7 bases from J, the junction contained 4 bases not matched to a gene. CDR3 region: CASSQTSGINEQFF. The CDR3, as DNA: TGCGCCAGCAGCCAGACTAGCGGGATAAATGAGCAGTTCTTC.

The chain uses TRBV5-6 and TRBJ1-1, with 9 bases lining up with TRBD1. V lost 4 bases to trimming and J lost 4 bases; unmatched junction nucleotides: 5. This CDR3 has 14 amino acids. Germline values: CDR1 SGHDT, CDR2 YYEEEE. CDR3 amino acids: CASSTGTGRTEAFF. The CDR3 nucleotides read TGTGCCAGCAGCACCGGGACAGGGCGCACTGAAGCTTTCTTT.

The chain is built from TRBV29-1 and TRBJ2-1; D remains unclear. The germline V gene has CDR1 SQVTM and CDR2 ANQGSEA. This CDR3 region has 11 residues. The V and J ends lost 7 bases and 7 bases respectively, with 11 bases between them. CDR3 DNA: TGCAGCGGCAGGTTTGGGAATGAGCAGTTCTTC. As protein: CSGRFGNEQFF.

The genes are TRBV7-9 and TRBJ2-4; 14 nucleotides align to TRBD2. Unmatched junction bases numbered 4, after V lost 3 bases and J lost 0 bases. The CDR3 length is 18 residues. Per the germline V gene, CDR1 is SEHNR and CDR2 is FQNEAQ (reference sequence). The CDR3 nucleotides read TGTGCCAGCAGCTTGGGGACTAGCGGGAGCATAGCCAAAAACATTCAGTACTTC. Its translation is CASSLGTSGSIAKNIQYF. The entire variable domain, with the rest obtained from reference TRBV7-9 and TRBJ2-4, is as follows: DTGVSQNPRHKITKRGQNVTFRCDPISEHNRLYWYRQTLGQGPEFLTYFQNEAQLEKSRLLSDRFSAERPKGSFSTLEIQRTEQGDSAMYLCASSLGTSGSIAKNIQYFGAGTRLSVL.

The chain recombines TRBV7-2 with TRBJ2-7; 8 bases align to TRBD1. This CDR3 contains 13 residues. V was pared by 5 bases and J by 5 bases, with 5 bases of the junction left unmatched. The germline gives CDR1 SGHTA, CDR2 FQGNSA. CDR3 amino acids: CASSPQGAHEQYF. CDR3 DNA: TGTGCCAGCAGCCCCCAGGGGGCCCACGAGCAGTACTTC.